This T cell receptor beta chain was captured in a study of T cell repertoires in cytomegalovirus infection. In the study overall: Public TCR beta signatures provided an indication of both CMV infection and a matching HLA type.

Study results and caveats: The response measured ex vivo was dominated by TCR beta clonotypes (HLA-C-restricted and CMV-specific). There were carriers of CMV plus the relevant HLA, and cumulative public TCR beta family frequency identified them.

TCRdb ran MiXCR on the reads and lists one entry per CDR3 protein. Among hundreds of thousands of distinct CDR3 sequences, about 5.9% were seen once, and the ten largest hold about 6.3%. Trimming at V came to 3 bases and at J to 1 base, leaving 3 bases not matched to a gene. The CDR3 contains 14 residues. Germline V lookup: CDR1 SNHLY, CDR2 FYNNEI. This clonotype showed up many times. Its target is unknown. The source material was PBMCs. V usage is TRBV2 and J usage is TRBJ2-7; 7 positions match TRBD2. This TCR was recovered from a human donor in good health (CMV status not recorded). Some clones in this sample may be carry-over from other donors' samples. In DNA, the CDR3 is TGTGCCAGCAGTGAGGGGACTACGTCCTACGAGCAGTACTTC. This codes for CASSEGTTSYEQYF.